Below are 2 T cell receptor beta chains sequenced from a single sample in a study of OX40 agonist ivuxolimab in advanced cancers. The table came from immunoSEQ multiplex PCR; TCRdb's copy has only in-frame clones and leaves some out. The sample lists about 62,000 clones, 85% occurring once. The material sequenced was CD4+ or CD8+ T cells sorted from blood, taken in a trial of the OX40 agonist ivuxolimab. All receptors derive from an adult with an advanced solid tumor such as melanoma, head and neck, liver or kidney cancer.

This chain uses TRBV30 with TRBJ1-6; 12 nucleotides agree with TRBD1. The V gene end was trimmed by 5 bases and the J gene end by 7 bases; junction bases not matched to a gene: 6. CDR1 is GTSNPN, CDR2 SVGIG, per germline (reference sequence). The CDR3 consists of 15 residues. The CDR3 region has the DNA TGTGCCTGGTCGCGCGGGACAGGGGGCAATTCACCCCTCCACTTT. As protein: CAWSRGTGGNSPLHF.

CDR3 in DNA: TGCAGCGTCGTGACAGGTAACTACGAGCAGTACTTC. Its translation is CSVVTGNYEQYF. The chain joins TRBV29-1 to TRBJ2-7, with D possibly matching TRBD1 (6 bases). The CDR3 totals 12 residues. V was pared by 6 bases and J by 3 bases, with 12 bases between. The V gene's germline CDR1 is SQVTM and CDR2 ANQGSEA.